This is a list of T cell receptor beta chains from one sample in a study of sequential checkpoint blockade in melanoma. Libraries were prepared by immunoSEQ multiplex PCR; TCRdb keeps only in-frame clonotypes and omits some of them. The top ten hold approximately 34% of the sample, which has roughly 20,000 clones, over 70% seen once. The sequencing here drew on CD8+ T cells sorted from blood (inferred from file names), taken from a patient given nivolumab and ipilimumab in sequence. The receptors here all came from a human donor with melanoma. Each CDR3 is given with its conserved first and last residue. D genes are given only for firm matches. Clone size appears in some rows only: once, few, many, or a class for an expanded clone.

size	D	V	J	DNA	CDR3
.	.	TRBV27	TRBJ2-7	TGTGCCAGCAGTGAGGCTCGGTCCTACGAGCAGTACTTC	CASSEARSYEQYF
.	TRBD2	TRBV6-4	TRBJ2-1	TGTGCCAGCAGTGACTCGGAGCGGGGGGCCAATGAGCAGTTCTTC	CASSDSERGANEQFF
.	.	TRBV29-1	TRBJ2-2	TGCAGCGTTGACGGACTCAACACCGGGGAGCTGTTTTTT	CSVDGLNTGELFF
once	TRBD2	TRBV28	TRBJ2-1	TGTGCCAGCAGTCGAACGGGACTAGCAGGTGAGCAGTTCTTC	CASSRTGLAGEQFF
.	.	TRBV27	TRBJ1-1	TGTGCCAGCAGTTTGTGGGGGGGAAACACTGAAGCTTTCTTT	CASSLWGGNTEAFF
.	TRBD1	TRBV19	TRBJ2-6	TGTGCCAGTAGTACCGGACAGGTTGGGGCCAACGTCCTGACTTTC	CASSTGQVGANVLTF
.	.	TRBV25-1	TRBJ2-1	TGTGCCAGCAGTGAATCTCAGGTTCTGGATGAGCAGTTCTTC	CASSESQVLDEQFF
.	.	TRBV19	TRBJ2-3	TGTGCCAGTAGTATAGCGCGTAGCACAGATACGCAGTATTTT	CASSIARSTDTQYF
.	TRBD2	TRBV10-2	TRBJ2-3	TGCGCCAGCAGTGAGGGGGGGGGAAGCGCGCAGTATTTT	CASSEGGGSAQYF
.	.	TRBV27	TRBJ2-5	TGTGCCAGCAGTTTGGTTTACCCAGGAGGACTGATTGGCCAAGAGACCCAGTACTTC	CASSLVYPGGLIGQETQYF
.	.	TRBV14	TRBJ2-5	TGTGCCAGCAGCCAAGCCCAGCAAGAGACCCAGTACTTC	CASSQAQQETQYF
.	TRBD1	TRBV4-1	TRBJ1-2	TGCGCCAGCAGCCAAGACCGGGACAGGGGGGCCTATGGCTACACCTTC	CASSQDRDRGAYGYTF
.	.	TRBV28	TRBJ1-4	TGTGCCAGCAGTGTACAGGGAGTTGAAAAACTGTTTTTT	CASSVQGVEKLFF
.	.	TRBV7-8	TRBJ1-4	TGTGCCAGCAGCTTAGGGGGCCGGGCTGAAAAACTGTTTTTT	CASSLGGRAEKLFF
.	.	TRBV27	TRBJ1-1	TGTGCCAGCAGTTTATCGCTGGGAGAGGACGCTGAAGCTTTCTTT	CASSLSLGEDAEAFF
.	TRBD2	TRBV9	TRBJ2-5	TGTGCCAGCAGCGTAGCGGGAGGATCCCGCCAAGAGACCCAGTACTTC	CASSVAGGSRQETQYF
.	.	TRBV25-1	TRBJ1-5	TGTGCCAGCGCGGGCCCGCGGGGCCAGCCCCAGCATTTT	CASAGPRGQPQHF
once	.	TRBV28	TRBJ2-7	TGTGCCAGCAGCCAACCCAGGGCAGCCGTCCCGAACGAGCAGTACTTC	CASSQPRAAVPNEQYF
.	TRBD2	TRBV4-2	TRBJ2-3	TGTGCCAGCAGCCGGGGGACTAGCGGAGCCACAGATACGCAGTATTTT	CASSRGTSGATDTQYF
.	TRBD1	TRBV29-1	TRBJ2-4	TGCAGCGTTTATCAGGGGGTAGAGTACTTC	CSVYQGVEYF
.	.	TRBV5-6	TRBJ1-5	TGTGCCAGCAGCTTGGGGGGCGCGTTTCGCAATCAGCCCCAGCATTTT	CASSLGGAFRNQPQHF
.	.	TRBV27	TRBJ2-1	TGTGCCAGCAGTTTCTTCCCGAATGAGCAGTTCTTC	CASSFFPNEQFF
.	.	TRBV5-6	TRBJ2-2	TGTGCCAGCAGCTCCGGGACAAGCCGGACCGGGGAGCTGTTTTTT	CASSSGTSRTGELFF
few	TRBD1	TRBV28	TRBJ1-5	TGTGCCAGCAGTCTCACCCCGACAGGGTCTGGCAATCAGCCCCAGCATTTT	CASSLTPTGSGNQPQHF
.	.	TRBV27	TRBJ1-5	TGTGCCAGCAGTTTTCAAGAGAATCAGCCCCAGCATTTT	CASSFQENQPQHF
.	TRBD2	TRBV27	TRBJ2-7	TGTGCCAGCAGTTTATCGACTAGCGGGACCCGCTACGAGCAGTACTTC	CASSLSTSGTRYEQYF
.	TRBD1	TRBV5-6	TRBJ2-7	TGTGCCAGCAGCTTGGCCGTCGGACAGGGGGCCTACGAGCAGTACTTC	CASSLAVGQGAYEQYF
.	TRBD2	TRBV27	TRBJ2-7	TGTGCCAGCACCGAGACTAGCGGGAGGGCCGGGAACGAGCAGTACTTC	CASTETSGRAGNEQYF